Given below is one T cell receptor (beta chain) in context. The target antigen is unknown. A minimum of 5.5 micrograms of total RNA was extracted per sample. This sample was included in a study of blood T cells in healthy people across ages. CDR1 SEHNR and CDR2 FQNEAQ come from the germline V gene (reference sequence). Losses at the gene ends were 5 bases for V and 4 bases for J; bases not matched to a gene: 4. This CDR3 contains 14 residues. Primed by a sample-barcoded 5' primer and a J-beta primer mix, a second PCR proceeded for about 6 to 12 cycles. Tagging of each cDNA molecule was performed by a template-switch adaptor with 12 random nucleotides. TCRdb reanalysed the 5' RACE reads using MiXCR and keeps one entry per CDR3 protein. This sample has approximately 1.5 million distinct CDR3 sequences; about 42% occur once, and the top ten carry less than 5%. Study findings and constraints: Naive T cell percentage by flow cytometry tracked strongly with beta diversity. Unknown donor CMV status possibly confounded expanded clonotype changes.

The source of this sequence is a woman aged 18-29 years in good health. The V gene is TRBV7-9, the J gene TRBJ2-5; 10 bases map to TRBD1. Material for sequencing was blood. The CDR3 loop reads CASSIGQGGETQYF. CDR3 DNA: TGTGCCAGCAGCATAGGACAGGGGGGAGAGACCCAGTACTTC.